This record covers a single T cell receptor (beta chain). The data originate from a study of blood T cell repertoires in COVID-19. The CDR3 is 16 amino acids. The V gene's germline CDR1 is LGHNA and CDR2 YSLEER. The V gene lost 1 base and the J gene lost 8 bases, with 15 bases spanning the gap. TCRdb keeps only in-frame clones here, not all; method: immunoSEQ multiplex PCR. The sample holds approximately 160,000 clones, approximately 82% seen once. Sample: peripheral blood. The chain recombines TRBV4-3 with TRBJ1-6; D possibly corresponds to TRBD1 (5 bases). This TCR was recovered from a woman aged 45 to 65 in a cohort sampled during active or convalescent COVID-19. Written as DNA, the CDR3 is TGCGCCAGCAGCCAAGTGGCCAGGGCGGTTGATTCACCCCTCCACTTT. Its translation is CASSQVARAVDSPLHF.